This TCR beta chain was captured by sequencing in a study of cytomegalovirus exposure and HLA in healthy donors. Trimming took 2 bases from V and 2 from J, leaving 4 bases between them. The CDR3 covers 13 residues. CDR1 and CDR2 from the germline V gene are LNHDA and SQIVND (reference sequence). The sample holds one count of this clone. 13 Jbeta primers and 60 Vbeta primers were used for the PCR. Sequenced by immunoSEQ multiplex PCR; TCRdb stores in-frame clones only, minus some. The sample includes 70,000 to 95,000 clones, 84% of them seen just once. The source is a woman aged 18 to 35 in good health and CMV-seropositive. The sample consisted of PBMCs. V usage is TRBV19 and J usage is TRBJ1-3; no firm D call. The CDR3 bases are TGTGCCAGTAGTATATCGGCTGGAAACACCATATATTTT. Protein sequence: CASSISAGNTIYF.